This TCR beta chain was observed in a study of T cell clonotyping in hematopoietic cell transplantation (dated by TCRdb to 2020 to 2022). For context, the study as a whole: In the study, more than 130 blood samples were gathered from 35 consecutive transplant recipients and their related donors. Recruitment of patients ran from 2015 to January 2017, and follow-up continued until late 2020 or until death.

On this clone itself: It lacks a known antigen. No base qualities exist here, and no much larger clone lies one base off it.

Summary of the overall study and its limitations: After transplant, TCR diversity in recipients dropped, and pathologically expanded clonotypes increased progressively from day 30 to day 180. Inverse Simpson Index values from donors and from recipients before transplant predicted broader TCR repertoire diversity after transplant. Just a small fraction of recipient repertoires overlapped with donor repertoires, and more than 97% appeared de novo at the given depth. The sample size was limited, and because cells were not sorted, the contributions of CD4 and CD8 repertoires could not be separated.

Blood samples for TCR beta sequencing were provided by related transplant donors. Nuclei Lysis Solution was used to extract genomic DNA from fresh or cryopreserved unfractionated peripheral blood mononuclear cells. The immunoSEQ assay, a bias-controlled multiplex PCR using V- and J-specific primers, was used to amplify TCR beta CDR3 regions from genomic DNA. In a second PCR step, the CDR3 amplicons were tagged with a proprietary barcode plus Illumina adapter sequences. An Illumina MiSeq instrument was used for sequencing of the CDR3 libraries. The published analysis was carried out like this. Export and quality control were performed with immunoSEQ Analyzer 3.0, and downstream analyses were performed with R Bioconductor and Immunarch. Only productive rearrangements within the normalized downsampled data set were used in the calculation of repertoire metrics. In the normalized cohort, a clonotype counted as pathologically expanded if the clonotype was larger than 5 templates. Repertoire diversity was measured with the Inverse Simpson Index. The non-normalized data set was used for CMV-specificity analyses so that all clonotypes could be captured. TCRdb mirrors the immuneACCESS table, restricted to in-frame sequences. Some clones are absent from its copies; in checked studies, under half trace to an unresolved V gene, and the reason for the others is unknown. V and J calls and clone size are copied from that table; D and trimming were computed from the DNA. In this sample the table shows fewer than 50,000 clones, around 95% of which occur a single time. The top ten hold 0.7% to 0.95% of the sample.

V lost 6 bases and J lost 7 bases; the stretch between them is 16 bases long. The CDR1 and CDR2 encoded by the germline V gene are MDHEN and SYDVKM. The CDR3 contains 14 residues, cysteine and phenylalanine counted. The entry retains the CDR3 DNA only, 42 bases that are in frame from base 1. In this chain, TRBV28 is recombined with TRBJ1-3; TRBD1 is a possible D gene, resting on 5 matching bases. Material for sequencing was peripheral blood mononuclear cells. This sequence was found in a woman between 45 and 60 years old in good health. Some clones in this sample may be carry-over from other donors' samples. Read as DNA, the sequence is TGTGCCAGCAGCCGCTCGGGGGAACGGAACACCATATATTTT. It specifies CASSRSGERNTIYF.